One and the same sample provided the 25 T cell receptor beta chains below, sequenced in a study of cytomegalovirus exposure and HLA in healthy donors. The PCR had 60 Vbeta and 13 Jbeta primers. TCRdb's table, derived via immunoSEQ multiplex PCR, lists solely in-frame clones and lacks some. The sample has 100,000 or so clones; over 65% are singletons. The source material was PBMCs. Receptor source: a woman aged 40 to 55 in good health and CMV-seropositive.

V is TRBV9 and J is TRBJ2-7; TRBD1 might be the D (5 bases). Germline loops: CDR1 SGDLS, CDR2 YYNGEE. CDR3 length: 16 residues. The ends were cut back, 3 bases at V and 5 bases at J, with 21 bases in the middle. Here the CDR3 reads CASSAERVIRRDEQYF. The CDR3, as DNA: TGTGCCAGCAGCGCTGAAAGGGTAATACGCAGGGACGAGCAGTACTTC.

In DNA form, the CDR3 reads TGTGCCAGCAGCAACCCCATGGGACTAGCGGGAGAGTCCACCGGGGAGCTGTTTTTT. Its translation: CASSNPMGLAGESTGELFF. The rearrangement joins TRBV7-9 to TRBJ2-2; 14 bases match TRBD2. Germline CDR1 SEHNR, CDR2 FQNEAQ (reference sequence). The CDR3 is 19 residues long. J lost 4 bases, V lost 5 bases, and 12 bases had no gene match.

This clone has only a few counts. The gene calls are TRBV4-2 and TRBJ2-5, with 13 bases fitting TRBD2. The CDR3 length is 14 residues. Germline CDR1 and CDR2: LGHNA and YNFKEQ. Trimming removed 4 bases from V and 5 bases from J; junction bases left unmatched: 1. The CDR3: CASSLGLAGETQYF. For the CDR3, the DNA is TGTGCCAGCAGCCTGGGACTAGCGGGGGAGACCCAGTACTTC.

The chain employs TRBV4-3 and TRBJ2-1; the match to TRBD2 covers 9 bases. CDR1 is LGHNA and CDR2 is YSLEER in the germline V gene. Unmatched junction bases numbered 6, after V lost 0 bases and J lost 6 bases. This CDR3 region has 16 residues. CDR3: CASSQEPAGGGNEQFF. For the CDR3, the DNA is TGCGCCAGCAGCCAAGAGCCAGCGGGAGGTGGCAATGAGCAGTTCTTC.

This clone is a singleton in its sample. The chain recombines TRBV28 with TRBJ1-5; 7 bases agree with TRBD1. CDR3 length: 16 residues. CDR1 MDHEN and CDR2 SYDVKM come from the germline V gene. The trim removed 3 bases at V and 5 bases at J, leaving 10 bases unmatched. CDR3 coding DNA: TGTGCCAGCAGTTTCTTGTCCCAGGGGGATGATCAGCCCCAGCATTTT. It yields the protein CASSFLSQGDDQPQHF.

A remark on this clone: One junction end does not reproduce the germline sequence, and a read error may be involved. The CDR3 loop reads CAWSVASGKEAQYF. CDR3 sequence (DNA): TGTGCCTGGAGTGTCGCTAGCGGGAAAGAGGCCCAGTACTTC. V and J are TRBV30 and TRBJ2-5, with TRBD2 identical over 9 bases. Per germline, CDR1 GTSNPN and CDR2 SVGIG (reference sequence). The length of the CDR3 is 14 residues.

The V call is TRBV9, the J call TRBJ1-2; 7 bases are shared with TRBD1. With V trimmed by 4 bases and J by 7 bases, 7 bases remained unmatched. CDR1 is SGDLS and CDR2 is YYNGEE in the germline V gene. The CDR3 extends over 13 amino acids. The CDR3 coding sequence is TGTGCCAGCAGCACCGACAGGGACGGTGGCTACACCTTC. Translated: CASSTDRDGGYTF.

The chain couples TRBV10-3 to TRBJ2-1; 13 nucleotides agree with TRBD2. CDR1 is ENHRY and CDR2 is SYGVKD in the germline V gene. V was clipped by 0 bases and J by 1 base; unmatched bases: 6. The CDR3 spans 19 residues. CDR3 DNA sequence: TGTGCCATCAGTGAGTCGGGGACTAGCGGGATAGGGTCCTACAATGAGCAGTTCTTC. It is translated as CAISESGTSGIGSYNEQFF.

The chain couples TRBV20-1 to TRBJ2-7; D uncertain. The CDR3 has 11 residues. Germline CDR1 and CDR2: DFQATT and SNEGSKA (reference sequence). V was trimmed by 3 bases and J by 8 bases, leaving 11 bases between them. CDR3 region: CSARRPSKQYF. The DNA of the CDR3 is TGCAGTGCTAGGCGCCCCTCAAAGCAGTACTTC.

The genes are TRBV11-1 and TRBJ2-6; 8 nucleotides agree with TRBD2. The germline gives CDR1 SGHAT, CDR2 FQDESV (reference sequence). The CDR3 sequence is 19 residues long. V lost 5 bases, J lost 2 bases, and 14 bases stayed unmatched. The CDR3 DNA reads as TGTGCCAGCAGCCTACTCTACCGGGAGGGCCGCCCTGGGGCCAACGTCCTGACTTTC. It specifies CASSLLYREGRPGANVLTF.

The genes are TRBV2 and TRBJ2-3; TRBD2 aligns across 9 bases. J was trimmed by 1 base and V by 6 bases; bases with no gene match: 8. Per the germline V gene, CDR1 is SNHLY and CDR2 is FYNNEI. This CDR3 has 16 amino acids. Written as DNA, the CDR3 is TGTGCCAGCAGGGACCACCGACTAGCGGGCACAGATACGCAGTATTTT. Protein: CASRDHRLAGTDTQYF.

The chain couples TRBV7-3 to TRBJ2-1, with D possibly being TRBD2 (6 bases). The germline gives CDR1 SGHTA, CDR2 FQGTGA. The CDR3 covers 14 residues. V shed 3 bases and J shed 6 bases, with 12 bases lying between them. The CDR3 DNA reads TGTGCCAGCAGCTTGGGGACTTCCACCAATGAGCAGTTCTTC. Translation gives CASSLGTSTNEQFF.

This rearrangement joins TRBV5-4 to TRBJ2-5; D may be TRBD1 (5 bases). The J call may be wrong; the DNA end is better matched by TRBJ2-7. The CDR3 extends over 15 amino acids. CDR1 is SGHNT and CDR2 is YYREEE in the germline V gene (reference sequence). CDR3 bases: TGTGCCAGCAGCTTGGAAATGGGGCGGTCCTACGAGCAGTACTTC. Protein: CASSLEMGRSYEQYF.

The chain uses TRBV9 and TRBJ2-3; maybe TRBD2 (5 bases). CDR1 and CDR2 (germline): SGDLS, YYNGEE. The CDR3 consists of 16 residues. Trimming cost V 0 bases and J 1 base, with 12 bases left between them. CDR3 in DNA: TGTGCCAGCAGCGTAGACCCTCCCGGGGGCACAGATACGCAGTATTTT. The encoded protein is CASSVDPPGGTDTQYF.

The chain joins TRBV2 to TRBJ2-1; TRBD1 agrees at 10 bases. The J segment lost 6 bases and the V segment lost 5 bases, leaving 16 bases of the junction unmatched. The CDR3 has 18 residues. In germline, CDR1 is SNHLY, CDR2 FYNNEI. The chain's CDR3 is CASSFASTGQGVGNEQFF. CDR3 nucleotide sequence: TGTGCCAGCAGTTTCGCGTCTACCGGACAGGGGGTCGGCAATGAGCAGTTCTTC.

The chain has TRBV9 and TRBJ2-1; TRBD2 agrees at 9 bases. V gave up 1 base and J gave up 5 bases; unmatched junction bases: 7. The CDR3 length is 16 residues. The germline V gene has CDR1 SGDLS and CDR2 YYNGEE. CDR3 sequence (DNA): TGTGCCAGCAGCGTAAGCGCGGGGACTAGCAACAATGAGCAGTTCTTC. It yields the protein CASSVSAGTSNNEQFF. The full variable domain, rest sourced from reference TRBV9 and TRBJ2-1, is DSGVTQTPKHLITATGQRVTLRCSPRSGDLSVYWYQQSLDQGLQFLIQYYNGEERAKGNILERFSAQQFPDLHSELNLSSLELGDSALYFCASSVSAGTSNNEQFFGPGTRLTVL.

The chain recombines TRBV7-2 with TRBJ1-5, with D possibly being TRBD1 (5 bases). The CDR3 spans 12 residues. V was pared by 5 bases and J by 8 bases, with 10 bases between. CDR1 and CDR2 (germline): SGHTA, FQGNSA. The CDR3 loop is CASSGWGEPQHF. CDR3 DNA sequence: TGTGCCAGCAGCGGATGGGGCGAGCCCCAGCATTTT.

V is TRBV28 and J is TRBJ2-7, with D maybe TRBD2 (6 bases). Germline V gives CDR1 MDHEN, CDR2 SYDVKM. The V and J ends lost 6 bases and 7 bases respectively, with 13 bases between them. The CDR3 is 12 amino acids. CDR3 in DNA: TGTGCCAGCAGCCCCCGGGACTTGGAGCAGTACTTC. Translating it yields CASSPRDLEQYF.

The chain is built from TRBV4-2 and TRBJ2-1; 9 positions match TRBD2. The CDR3 totals 17 residues. V shed 0 bases and J 3 bases; nucleotides not matched to a gene: 6. Germline lookup yields CDR1 LGHNA and CDR2 YNFKEQ. The CDR3 DNA reads as TGTGCCAGCAGCCAAGACCAAGCTAGCGGGATCTACAATGAGCAGTTCTTC. Its protein is CASSQDQASGIYNEQFF.

This chain links TRBV7-8 with TRBJ2-1; maybe TRBD2 (5 bases). The CDR3 covers 13 residues. Looked up from germline, CDR1 is SGHVS and CDR2 is FQNEAQ. Trimming shortened V by 0 bases and J by 7 bases, and 7 bases separated the two germline ends. The CDR3 region has the DNA TGTGCCAGCAGCTTAGCGGGAGCGAATGAGCAGTTCTTC. Amino acid sequence: CASSLAGANEQFF.

This sequence joins TRBV18 and TRBJ2-7; TRBD2 agrees at 9 bases. The CDR3 is 18 residues long. V shed 6 bases and J 1 base; nucleotides not matched to a gene: 16. Germline CDR1 reads KGHSH; CDR2 reads LQKENI. The CDR3 loop is CASSQGIAGEGWSYEQYF. CDR3 nucleotides: TGTGCCAGCTCCCAAGGGATAGCGGGAGAAGGTTGGTCCTACGAGCAGTACTTC.

Of note for this clone: The same CDR3 arises from other DNA sequences in this sample as well. The CDR3: CASSGGRQETQYF. In DNA form, the CDR3 reads TGTGCCAGCTCGGGAGGACGGCAAGAGACCCAGTACTTC. The chain joins TRBV2 to TRBJ2-5, with 7 nucleotides matching TRBD2. CDR1 and CDR2 (germline): SNHLY, FYNNEI. The CDR3 has 13 amino acids. The V and J ends lost 8 bases and 2 bases, in that order; junction bases with no gene match: 5.

The chain carries TRBV14 and TRBJ2-7, with a possible D match to TRBD2 (6 bases). The germline CDR1 and CDR2 sequences are SGHDN and FVKESK. The CDR3 runs 16 residues. Trimming stripped 0 bases from V and 3 bases from J, with 15 bases between. The CDR3 sequence: CASSQDGGIGDYEQYF. CDR3 in DNA: TGTGCCAGCAGCCAAGATGGAGGGATAGGAGACTACGAGCAGTACTTC.

The rearrangement joins TRBV28 to TRBJ2-7; D gene unclear. Trimming removed 7 bases at V and 9 bases at J, with 19 bases between. Germline lookup yields CDR1 MDHEN and CDR2 SYDVKM. This CDR3 has 13 residues. The CDR3 DNA reads TGTGCCAGCACCAATACATCCCCAGTTTTGCAGTACTTC. It codes for CASTNTSPVLQYF.

The rearrangement uses TRBV29-1 and TRBJ2-3; 9 positions agree with TRBD2. There are 13 residues in the CDR3. V trimming: 3 bases; J trimming: 3 bases; junction bases outside the gene matches: 1. In germline, CDR1 is SQVTM, CDR2 ANQGSEA. The CDR3 coding sequence is TGCAGCGTTGAGCGGGAGGGGACAGATACGCAGTATTTT. Protein product: CSVEREGTDTQYF.